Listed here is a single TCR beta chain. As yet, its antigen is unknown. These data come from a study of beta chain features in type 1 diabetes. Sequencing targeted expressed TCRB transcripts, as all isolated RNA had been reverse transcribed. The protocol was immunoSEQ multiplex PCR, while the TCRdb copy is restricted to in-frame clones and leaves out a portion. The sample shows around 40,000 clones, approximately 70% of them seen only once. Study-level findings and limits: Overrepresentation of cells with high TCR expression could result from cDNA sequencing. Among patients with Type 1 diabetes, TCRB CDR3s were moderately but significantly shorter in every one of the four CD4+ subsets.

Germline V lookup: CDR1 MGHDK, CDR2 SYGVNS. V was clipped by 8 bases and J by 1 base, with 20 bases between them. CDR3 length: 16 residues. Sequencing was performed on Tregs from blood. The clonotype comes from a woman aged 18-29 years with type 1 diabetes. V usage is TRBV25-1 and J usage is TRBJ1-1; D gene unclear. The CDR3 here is CASRNRRPTKNTEAFF. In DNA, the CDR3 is TGTGCCAGCCGTAATCGGAGACCGACGAAGAACACTGAAGCTTTCTTT. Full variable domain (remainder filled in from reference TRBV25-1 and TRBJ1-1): EADIYQTPRYLVIGTGKKITLECSQTMGHDKMYWYQQDPGMELHLIHYSYGVNSTEKGDLSSESTVSRIRTEHFPLTLESARPSHTSQYLCASRNRRPTKNTEAFFGQGTRLTVV.